This T cell receptor (beta chain) was recovered during a study of shared clonotypes between healthy human individuals. Concerning this clone: Relative to the germline gene, one junction end is altered; a read error may explain this.

Clones were sequenced by immunoSEQ multiplex PCR, and TCRdb holds only the in-frame ones, with some missing. The sample holds about 2.3 million clones, 90% to 95% seen once. The CDR3 is 13 residues long. The germline V gene has CDR1 SGHTA and CDR2 FQGNSA. This TCR came from a man aged 18-30 years in good health. Some clones in this sample may be carry-over from other donors' samples. The rearrangement uses TRBV7-2 and TRBJ1-4; maybe TRBD1 (6 bases). Sequencing was done on a sample of naive CD4+ T cells from PBMCs. The subset is: CD45RA+ positively selected. DNA of the CDR3: TGTGCCAGCAGCCTAGCGGGGGGCGGAAAACTGTTTTTT. It yields the protein CASSLAGGGKLFF.